A selection of T cell receptor beta chains follows, all from one sample in a study of neurological immune-mediated disorders. TCRdb fed the 5' RACE reads into MiXCR, producing one record per CDR3 protein. This sample yields 53,000 or so distinct CDR3 sequences, of which 7% to 10% are seen a single time; over 1.5% belongs to the top ten. Sequenced input: PBMCs. The receptors shown here come from a middle-aged woman in good health. CDR3s include the opening cysteine and the closing phenylalanine or tryptophan. Each record gives: CDR3 DNA, CDR3 protein, clone size, V gene, D gene, J gene. D genes are given only for firm matches. Rows may omit the clone size; those that give it use once, few, many or a size class.

TGTGCCAGCAGCGTAGCCTCCTACAATGAGCAGTTCTTC	CASSVASYNEQFF	many	TRBV9	.	TRBJ2-1
TGTGCCAGCAGCGGACGGGACAGCCGAGACAATGAGCAGTTCTTC	CASSGRDSRDNEQFF	many	TRBV9	TRBD1	TRBJ2-1
TGTGCCAGCAGCGTAGGGGCTAGCGGGGCTCCCTACGAGCAGTACTTC	CASSVGASGAPYEQYF	.	TRBV9	TRBD2	TRBJ2-7
TGTGCCAGCAGTGCAGCAGGGTGGTTTTCTGAAGCTTTCTTT	CASSAAGWFSEAFF	many	TRBV27	.	TRBJ1-1
TGCGCCAGCAGCCCCATGCTAGGAGAGGAGGAAGCTTTCTTT	CASSPMLGEEEAFF	many	TRBV5-1	.	TRBJ1-1
TGTGCCACCAGCAGAGACGACAGCTATAATTCACCCCTCCACTTT	CATSRDDSYNSPLHF	many	TRBV15	.	TRBJ1-6
TGTGCCAGCAGTTTCTGGACTAGCGGGAGGGGTGAGCAGTTCTTC	CASSFWTSGRGEQFF	many	TRBV27	TRBD2	TRBJ2-1
TGCAGTGCCATGGGAATAGCCAAAAACATTCAGTACTTC	CSAMGIAKNIQYF	many	TRBV20-1	.	TRBJ2-4
TGTGCCAGCAGGAAACAGGGACGGGGAGATACGCAGTATTTT	CASRKQGRGDTQYF	many	TRBV12-3/TRBV12-4	.	TRBJ2-3
TGTGCCAGCAGTTACGAGCGCAGGCCCGGCGAGCAGTACTTC	CASSYERRPGEQYF	many	TRBV6-5	.	TRBJ2-7
TGTGCCAGCAGTTTTAAAGGGTATCGCGTCTTCACAGATACGCAGTATTTT	CASSFKGYRVFTDTQYF	many	TRBV12-3/TRBV12-4	.	TRBJ2-3